The source of this T cell receptor beta chain is a study of T-cell memory formation after mild COVID-19. CDR3 length: 13 residues. Germline V CDR1 and CDR2: KGHDR, SFDVKD. V lost 4 bases, J lost 8 bases, and 13 bases lay in between. General study findings and limits: Some SARS-CoV-2-responding clones were already detected in memory before infection. Mainly CM and EM harbored the contracting CD4+ clones; mainly EMRA harbored the CD8+ ones.

The sample holds a few counts of this clonotype. The antigen remains unidentified. TCRdb recomputed calls from the 5' RACE reads with MiXCR, one row per CDR3 protein. The sample has roughly 600,000 distinct CDR3 sequences, more than 15% seen once. This receptor was identified in an adult woman who had mild COVID-19 (a few samples of this study predate the infection). Cell type and time point are not known. The specimen sequenced was PBMCs or a T cell subset sorted from them (not recorded which). J is TRBJ1-2 and V is TRBV24-1; D is perhaps TRBD1 (6 bases). The CDR3 loop is CATSDQVRGGYTF. For the CDR3, the DNA is TGTGCCACCAGTGACCAGGTCAGGGGAGGCTACACCTTC.